The rows below give T cell receptor beta chains drawn from one sample of a study of control samples from healthy donors and cancer patients. TCRdb keeps only in-frame clones here, not all; method: immunoSEQ multiplex PCR. Of tens of thousands of clones in the sample, about 91% are singletons; the top ten hold roughly 23%. The source material was PBMCs. The source of these receptors is a woman aged 40 to 50 with head and neck cancer. Each CDR3 is given with its conserved first and last residue. A D gene is named only where the DNA matches it firmly. The size entry is marked missing in some rows and otherwise reads once, few, many or a size class.

v_call: TRBV6-4
d_call: NA
j_call: TRBJ2-5
clone_size: NA
cdr3_aa: CASSVIAGETQYF
cdr3_nt: TGTGCCAGCAGTGTTATCGCTGGGGAGACCCAGTACTTC

v_call: TRBV4-2
d_call: NA
j_call: TRBJ1-2
clone_size: NA
cdr3_aa: CASSQVVGADGYTF
cdr3_nt: TGTGCCAGCAGCCAAGTGGTCGGGGCGGATGGCTACACCTTC

v_call: TRBV2
d_call: NA
j_call: TRBJ2-2
clone_size: NA
cdr3_aa: CASNPNTGELFF
cdr3_nt: TGTGCCAGCAATCCGAACACCGGGGAGCTGTTTTTT

v_call: TRBV6-4
d_call: NA
j_call: TRBJ1-1
clone_size: NA
cdr3_aa: CASSRGRDNPEAFF
cdr3_nt: TGTGCCAGCAGTAGGGGACGGGACAACCCTGAAGCTTTCTTT

v_call: TRBV2
d_call: NA
j_call: TRBJ1-1
clone_size: NA
cdr3_aa: CASSLEGRGLEAFF
cdr3_nt: TGTGCCAGCAGTCTCGAGGGTAGGGGGTTGGAGGCTTTCTTT

v_call: TRBV5-1
d_call: TRBD1
j_call: TRBJ1-1
clone_size: NA
cdr3_aa: CASSLTGRGTYTEAFF
cdr3_nt: TGCGCCAGCAGCTTAACGGGCAGGGGGACGTACACTGAAGCTTTCTTT

v_call: TRBV29-1
d_call: TRBD2
j_call: TRBJ2-3
clone_size: NA
cdr3_aa: CSVGTSGTDTQYF
cdr3_nt: TGCAGCGTTGGGACTAGCGGCACAGATACGCAGTATTTT

v_call: TRBV20-1
d_call: TRBD1
j_call: TRBJ2-7
clone_size: NA
cdr3_aa: CSATPEGTGHF
cdr3_nt: TGCAGTGCTACCCCTGAGGGGACAGGTCACTTC

v_call: TRBV7-9
d_call: NA
j_call: TRBJ2-2
clone_size: NA
cdr3_aa: CASSPPGTANTGELFF
cdr3_nt: TGTGCCAGCAGCCCTCCCGGGACGGCGAACACCGGGGAGCTGTTTTTT

v_call: TRBV28
d_call: NA
j_call: TRBJ1-2
clone_size: once
cdr3_aa: CASSFAVGSLPGYTF
cdr3_nt: TGTGCCAGCAGTTTTGCGGTTGGCAGCCTGCCTGGCTACACCTTC

v_call: TRBV11-2
d_call: NA
j_call: TRBJ2-7
clone_size: NA
cdr3_aa: CASSFPNRVGAPYEQYF
cdr3_nt: TGTGCCAGCAGCTTCCCGAACAGGGTCGGGGCCCCCTACGAGCAGTACTTC

v_call: TRBV12-3/TRBV12-4
d_call: NA
j_call: TRBJ1-1
clone_size: NA
cdr3_aa: CASSSMNTEAFF
cdr3_nt: TGTGCCAGCAGTTCAATGAACACTGAAGCTTTCTTT

v_call: TRBV11-2
d_call: TRBD1
j_call: TRBJ1-2
clone_size: NA
cdr3_aa: CASSNLRGRDYGYTF
cdr3_nt: TGTGCCAGCAGCAATCTCAGGGGGCGCGACTATGGCTACACCTTC

v_call: TRBV12-5
d_call: TRBD1
j_call: TRBJ2-3
clone_size: once
cdr3_aa: CASVRPGGSTQYF
cdr3_nt: TGTGCTAGTGTACGGCCAGGGGGAAGTACGCAGTATTTT

v_call: TRBV11-2
d_call: TRBD1
j_call: TRBJ1-6
clone_size: NA
cdr3_aa: CASSSRQGANSPLHF
cdr3_nt: TGTGCCAGCAGCTCGAGACAGGGGGCCAATTCACCCCTCCACTTT

v_call: TRBV20-1
d_call: NA
j_call: TRBJ2-2
clone_size: NA
cdr3_aa: CSASDGPPGELFF
cdr3_nt: TGCAGTGCTAGTGACGGCCCCCCCGGGGAGCTGTTTTTT

v_call: TRBV14
d_call: NA
j_call: TRBJ2-5
clone_size: NA
cdr3_aa: CASSQVWQTGRETQYF
cdr3_nt: TGTGCCAGCAGCCAAGTCTGGCAGACGGGACGAGAGACCCAGTACTTC

v_call: TRBV5-1
d_call: TRBD1
j_call: TRBJ2-1
clone_size: NA
cdr3_aa: CASSSSGRQGLNEQFF
cdr3_nt: TGCGCCAGCAGCTCGTCCGGAAGACAGGGGCTTAATGAGCAGTTCTTC

v_call: TRBV29-1
d_call: NA
j_call: TRBJ2-7
clone_size: NA
cdr3_aa: CSVTGTPYEQYF
cdr3_nt: TGCAGCGTTACCGGGACCCCCTACGAGCAGTACTTC

v_call: TRBV12-5
d_call: TRBD1
j_call: TRBJ2-2
clone_size: NA
cdr3_aa: CASGQGKNTGELFF
cdr3_nt: TGTGCTAGTGGACAGGGGAAAAACACCGGGGAGCTGTTTTTT

v_call: TRBV27
d_call: NA
j_call: TRBJ2-2
clone_size: NA
cdr3_aa: CASSLLRGPINTGELFF
cdr3_nt: TGTGCCAGCAGTTTATTGCGGGGCCCCATCAACACCGGGGAGCTGTTTTTT

v_call: TRBV20-1
d_call: TRBD2
j_call: TRBJ2-3
clone_size: NA
cdr3_aa: CSGSDPSLAGVGTDTQYF
cdr3_nt: TGCAGTGGGAGTGATCCCTCCCTAGCGGGAGTAGGGACAGATACGCAGTATTTT

v_call: TRBV18
d_call: TRBD2
j_call: TRBJ2-2
clone_size: NA
cdr3_aa: CASSQLAGGPRSGGELFF
cdr3_nt: TGTGCCAGCTCACAACTAGCGGGGGGCCCGAGGTCCGGCGGGGAGCTGTTTTTT

v_call: TRBV7-9
d_call: TRBD2
j_call: TRBJ2-1
clone_size: NA
cdr3_aa: CASSRGQTGLVRNEQFF
cdr3_nt: TGTGCCAGCAGCCGAGGGCAGACCGGACTAGTGAGGAATGAGCAGTTCTTC

v_call: TRBV5-1
d_call: NA
j_call: TRBJ1-3
clone_size: NA
cdr3_aa: CASSPLGYSSGNTIYF
cdr3_nt: TGCGCCAGCAGCCCTCTCGGGTATTCCTCTGGAAACACCATATATTTT

v_call: TRBV5-4
d_call: TRBD2
j_call: TRBJ2-5
clone_size: few
cdr3_aa: CASSLAMRGGRETQYF
cdr3_nt: TGTGCCAGCAGCTTGGCCATGCGGGGGGGCCGGGAGACCCAGTACTTC

v_call: TRBV6-4
d_call: NA
j_call: TRBJ1-3
clone_size: NA
cdr3_aa: CASSEIANLRNTIYF
cdr3_nt: TGTGCCAGCAGTGAGATCGCTAACCTAAGAAACACCATATATTTT

v_call: TRBV12-3/TRBV12-4
d_call: NA
j_call: TRBJ1-3
clone_size: NA
cdr3_aa: CASKGEGNTIYF
cdr3_nt: TGTGCCAGCAAAGGAGAAGGAAACACCATATATTTT

v_call: TRBV7-9
d_call: TRBD1
j_call: TRBJ1-1
clone_size: once
cdr3_aa: CASLGQGAVGEAFF
cdr3_nt: TGTGCCAGCCTAGGACAGGGGGCTGTTGGTGAAGCTTTCTTT

v_call: TRBV7-9
d_call: NA
j_call: TRBJ2-2
clone_size: NA
cdr3_aa: CASSLAGAGELFF
cdr3_nt: TGTGCCAGCAGCTTAGCGGGGGCCGGGGAGCTGTTTTTT

v_call: TRBV30
d_call: TRBD1
j_call: TRBJ1-2
clone_size: NA
cdr3_aa: CAWKGAGMGGYTF
cdr3_nt: TGTGCCTGGAAGGGGGCAGGAATGGGTGGCTACACCTTC

v_call: TRBV29-1
d_call: NA
j_call: TRBJ2-1
clone_size: NA
cdr3_aa: CSVWDNKYNEQFF
cdr3_nt: TGCAGCGTGTGGGACAATAAGTACAATGAGCAGTTCTTC

v_call: TRBV19
d_call: NA
j_call: TRBJ1-1
clone_size: NA
cdr3_aa: CASSTGPQGTEAFF
cdr3_nt: TGTGCCAGTAGTACGGGACCCCAGGGCACTGAAGCTTTCTTT

v_call: TRBV12-3/TRBV12-4
d_call: NA
j_call: TRBJ1-2
clone_size: NA
cdr3_aa: CASNGGYTF
cdr3_nt: TGTGCCAGCAACGGGGGCTACACCTTC

v_call: TRBV29-1
d_call: NA
j_call: TRBJ2-1
clone_size: NA
cdr3_aa: CSVDLPNEQFF
cdr3_nt: TGCAGCGTTGATCTCCCCAATGAGCAGTTCTTC

v_call: TRBV30
d_call: NA
j_call: TRBJ2-1
clone_size: NA
cdr3_aa: CAWSDRDPDNEQFF
cdr3_nt: TGTGCCTGGAGTGATAGGGACCCAGACAATGAGCAGTTCTTC

v_call: TRBV27
d_call: TRBD2
j_call: TRBJ2-3
clone_size: NA
cdr3_aa: CASSLVYASGASTDTQYF
cdr3_nt: TGTGCCAGCAGTTTAGTGTACGCTAGCGGGGCTAGCACAGATACGCAGTATTTT

v_call: TRBV27
d_call: NA
j_call: TRBJ1-1
clone_size: NA
cdr3_aa: CASSSRSGAMNTEAFF
cdr3_nt: TGTGCCAGCAGTTCCAGATCCGGGGCAATGAACACTGAAGCTTTCTTT

v_call: TRBV27
d_call: TRBD1
j_call: TRBJ1-5
clone_size: NA
cdr3_aa: CASSLDRRTGNQPQHF
cdr3_nt: TGTGCCAGCAGCCTGGACAGGCGGACGGGCAATCAGCCCCAGCATTTT

v_call: TRBV6-5
d_call: TRBD1
j_call: TRBJ1-1
clone_size: NA
cdr3_aa: CASSLQGGGTEAFF
cdr3_nt: TGTGCCAGCAGCCTACAGGGGGGGGGCACTGAAGCTTTCTTT

v_call: TRBV5-6
d_call: NA
j_call: TRBJ2-1
clone_size: NA
cdr3_aa: CASSLSDRGGEQFF
cdr3_nt: TGTGCCAGCAGCTTGTCGGATAGAGGAGGTGAGCAGTTCTTC

v_call: TRBV5-4
d_call: TRBD1
j_call: TRBJ1-2
clone_size: once
cdr3_aa: CASTYDRGIGYTF
cdr3_nt: TGTGCCAGCACCTACGACAGGGGGATTGGCTACACCTTC

v_call: TRBV5-6
d_call: NA
j_call: TRBJ1-4
clone_size: NA
cdr3_aa: CASSLNSAWDSEKLFF
cdr3_nt: TGTGCCAGCAGCTTGAACTCGGCCTGGGATAGTGAAAAACTGTTTTTT

v_call: TRBV30
d_call: NA
j_call: TRBJ1-5
clone_size: NA
cdr3_aa: CAWSATSGAISPQHF
cdr3_nt: TGTGCCTGGAGTGCAACTTCCGGAGCAATCAGCCCCCAGCATTTT

v_call: TRBV6-5
d_call: NA
j_call: TRBJ1-2
clone_size: NA
cdr3_aa: CASSSNGGRHGYTF
cdr3_nt: TGTGCCAGCAGCTCCAACGGGGGGCGCCATGGCTACACCTTC

v_call: TRBV5-1
d_call: TRBD2
j_call: TRBJ2-1
clone_size: NA
cdr3_aa: CASSYAGGDNEQFF
cdr3_nt: TGCGCCAGCAGCTACGCCGGGGGGGACAATGAGCAGTTCTTC

v_call: TRBV6-5
d_call: TRBD1
j_call: TRBJ2-1
clone_size: NA
cdr3_aa: CASSTGTGSYNEQFF
cdr3_nt: TGTGCCAGCAGCACCGGGACAGGTTCCTACAATGAGCAGTTCTTC

v_call: TRBV28
d_call: TRBD2
j_call: TRBJ2-7
clone_size: few
cdr3_aa: CASSPRLAGRYYEQYF
cdr3_nt: TGTGCCAGCAGTCCTCGCTTAGCGGGACGTTACTACGAGCAGTACTTC

v_call: TRBV3-1/TRBV3-2
d_call: TRBD2
j_call: TRBJ2-3
clone_size: NA
cdr3_aa: CASTGGLAGADTQYF
cdr3_nt: TGTGCCAGCACGGGGGGACTAGCGGGGGCAGATACGCAGTATTTT

v_call: TRBV4-1
d_call: TRBD1
j_call: TRBJ1-6
clone_size: NA
cdr3_aa: CASSQGAGTGNSPLHF
cdr3_nt: TGCGCCAGCAGCCAAGGGGCCGGGACAGGGAATTCACCCCTCCACTTT

v_call: TRBV3-1/TRBV3-2
d_call: TRBD2
j_call: TRBJ2-5
clone_size: NA
cdr3_aa: CASSQDPRLAAQETQYF
cdr3_nt: TGTGCCAGCAGCCAAGACCCCAGGCTAGCGGCACAAGAGACCCAGTACTTC

v_call: TRBV6-2/TRBV6-3
d_call: TRBD2
j_call: TRBJ2-7
clone_size: few
cdr3_aa: CASSSTSGSSEQYF
cdr3_nt: TGTGCCAGCAGTTCGACTAGCGGGAGTTCCGAGCAGTACTTC